The 8 T cell receptor beta chains presented below share a single source sample, sequenced in a study of T cell responses to AZD1222 COVID-19 vaccine. The repertoire was sequenced with immunoSEQ multiplex PCR; TCRdb's copy has only in-frame clones and lacks some. This table has about 130,000 clones, roughly 88% appearing once. This specimen consisted of peripheral blood, obtained on day 0 of MenACWY control vaccination. The receptors here all came from an adult in good health.

The CDR3 region is CASMHLAHEQFF. For the CDR3, the DNA is TGTGCCAGCATGCACTTAGCCCATGAGCAGTTCTTC. J is TRBJ2-1 and V is TRBV6-5; D not resolved. CDR3 length: 12 residues. Germline V gene sequence: CDR1 MNHEY, CDR2 SVGAGI. Trimming pared 7 bases from V and 8 bases from J, leaving 12 bases between.

V usage is TRBV28 and J usage is TRBJ2-7; no reliable D call. The germline CDR1 and CDR2 sequences are MDHEN and SYDVKM. The CDR3 runs 17 residues. The germline V and J ends were trimmed by 3 bases and 2 bases, with 20 bases remaining between them. The CDR3 region is CASSFLTFRPKAYEQYF. The CDR3 coding sequence is TGTGCCAGCAGTTTTCTCACGTTCCGACCTAAAGCCTACGAGCAGTACTTC.

The chain combines TRBV3-1 (or the pseudogene TRBV3-2) with TRBJ2-1; 10 bases align to TRBD2. The V gene's germline CDR1 is LGHDT and CDR2 YNNKEL (reference sequence). With V trimmed by 5 bases and J by 5 bases, 9 bases remained unmatched. There are 16 residues in the CDR3. The CDR3 DNA sequence: TGTGCCAGCAGCTGGAAGCAGCGGGAGGGGCACAATGAGCAGTTCTTC. It codes for CASSWKQREGHNEQFF.

The chain couples TRBV7-2 to TRBJ1-4; D call uncertain. Deletions cut 3 bases from V and 7 bases from J, with 9 bases between. Germline-derived CDR1 and CDR2 are SGHTA and FQGNSA. CDR3 length equals 13 residues. The DNA for the CDR3 is TGTGCCAGCAGCTTTATGTCGGCTGAAAAACTGTTTTTT. Translation gives CASSFMSAEKLFF.

This clone occurred once. V gene TRBV25-1 combines with J gene TRBJ2-7; a possible D gene is TRBD1 (6 bases). This CDR3 contains 14 residues. Germline-derived CDR1 and CDR2 are MGHDK and SYGVNS. V gave up 5 bases and J gave up 2 bases, with 13 bases separating them. CDR3 amino acids: CASSQRGGAYEQYF. CDR3 nucleotides: TGTGCCAGCAGTCAACGAGGGGGAGCCTACGAGCAGTACTTC.

The chain uses TRBV19 and TRBJ1-4; 7 bases map to TRBD1. The CDR3 has 13 amino acids. The V gene end was trimmed by 10 bases and the J gene end by 4 bases; junction bases not matched to a gene: 6. Germline V gives CDR1 LNHDA, CDR2 SQIVND (reference sequence). This chain's CDR3 is CATSGQFNEKLFF. In DNA form, the CDR3 reads TGTGCCACCTCGGGACAGTTTAATGAAAAACTGTTTTTT. The whole variable domain, filled in from reference TRBV19 and TRBJ1-4, reads DGGITQSPKYLFRKEGQNVTLSCEQNLNHDAMYWYRQDPGQGLRLIYYSQIVNDFQKGDIAEGYSVSREKKESFPLTVTSAQKNPTAFYLCATSGQFNEKLFFGSGTQLSVL.

This chain connects TRBV4-2 to TRBJ2-1, with 11 nucleotides matching TRBD2. CDR1 and CDR2 from the germline V gene are LGHNA and YNFKEQ. Trimming took 1 base from V and 9 from J; bases not matched to a gene: 5. The CDR3 is 15 amino acids. The CDR3 sequence: CASSQALAGASEQFF. In nucleotides, the CDR3 is TGTGCCAGCAGCCAAGCACTAGCGGGAGCATCTGAGCAGTTCTTC.

The rearrangement links TRBV30 to TRBJ2-7; D tentatively fits TRBD1 or TRBD2 (5 bases each). V was trimmed by 2 bases and J by 6 bases, leaving 14 bases between them. CDR1 and CDR2 (germline): GTSNPN, SVGIG (reference sequence). The CDR3 spans 13 residues. The CDR3 DNA sequence: TGTGCCTGGAGTTTAGGTTTGAGGGGCGAGCAGTACTTC. This translates into CAWSLGLRGEQYF.